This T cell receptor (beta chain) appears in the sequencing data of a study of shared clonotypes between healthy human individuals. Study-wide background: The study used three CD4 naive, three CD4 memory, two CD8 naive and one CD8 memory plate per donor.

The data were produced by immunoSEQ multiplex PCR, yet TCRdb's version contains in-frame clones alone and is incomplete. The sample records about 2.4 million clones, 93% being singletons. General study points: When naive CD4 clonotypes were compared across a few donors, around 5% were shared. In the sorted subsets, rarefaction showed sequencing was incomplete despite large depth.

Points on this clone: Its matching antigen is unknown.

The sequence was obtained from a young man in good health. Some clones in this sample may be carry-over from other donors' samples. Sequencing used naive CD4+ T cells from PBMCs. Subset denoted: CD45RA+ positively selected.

CDR3 in amino acids: CASSGLAGGLQETQYF. In DNA form, the CDR3 reads TGCGCCAGCAGCGGACTAGCGGGAGGCCTACAAGAGACCCAGTACTTC. The V call is TRBV5-1, the J call TRBJ2-5, with 14 nucleotides matching TRBD2. This CDR3 is built from 16 residues. From germline, CDR1 is SGHRS and CDR2 YFSETQ. V lost 4 bases, J lost 2 bases, and 4 bases stayed unmatched.